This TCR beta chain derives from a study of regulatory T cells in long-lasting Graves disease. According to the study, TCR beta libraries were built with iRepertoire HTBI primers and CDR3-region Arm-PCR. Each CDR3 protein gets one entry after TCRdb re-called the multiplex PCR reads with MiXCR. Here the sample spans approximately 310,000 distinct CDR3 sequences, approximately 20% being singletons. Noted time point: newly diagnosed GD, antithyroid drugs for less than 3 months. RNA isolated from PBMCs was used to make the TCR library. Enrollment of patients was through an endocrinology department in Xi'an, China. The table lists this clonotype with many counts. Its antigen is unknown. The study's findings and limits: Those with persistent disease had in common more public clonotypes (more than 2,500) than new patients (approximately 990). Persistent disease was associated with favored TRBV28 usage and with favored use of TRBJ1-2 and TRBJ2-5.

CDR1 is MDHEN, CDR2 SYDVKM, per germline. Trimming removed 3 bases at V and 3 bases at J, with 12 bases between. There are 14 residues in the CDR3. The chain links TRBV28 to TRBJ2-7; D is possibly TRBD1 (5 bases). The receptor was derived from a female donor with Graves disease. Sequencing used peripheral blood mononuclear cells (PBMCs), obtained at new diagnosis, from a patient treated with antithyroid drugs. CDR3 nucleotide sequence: TGTGCCAGCAGTTTCAGTGACAGACTCTACGAGCAGTACTTC. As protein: CASSFSDRLYEQYF.